The rows below give T cell receptor beta chains drawn from one sample of a study of CD8 T cells in Susac syndrome. TCRdb reanalysed the immunoSEQ multiplex PCR reads using MiXCR and keeps one entry per CDR3 protein. Of more than 75,000 distinct CDR3 sequences in the sample, roughly 91% were seen once. The specimen sequenced was CD8+ T cells from PBMCs. These receptors came from a human donor in good health. CDR3s include the opening cysteine and the closing phenylalanine or tryptophan. D genes are given only for firm matches. The size of a clone is reported for some rows only, either as once, few or many, or as a class for expanded clones.

J gene: TRBJ1-1; V gene: TRBV15; D gene: .; clone size: .; CDR3 DNA: TGTGCCACTAGCCGGGGGGGACGCATAAAGAACACTGAAGCTTTCTTT; CDR3 protein: CATSRGGRIKNTEAFF
J gene: TRBJ2-1; V gene: TRBV4-1; D gene: TRBD2; clone size: once; CDR3 DNA: TGCGCCAGCAGCCAAGCGGGGGGGGCCTGGAATGAGCAGTTCTTC; CDR3 protein: CASSQAGGAWNEQFF
J gene: TRBJ2-2; V gene: TRBV19; D gene: .; clone size: .; CDR3 DNA: TGTGCCAGCAAGACAGGACTGAACACCGGGGAGCTGTTTTTT; CDR3 protein: CASKTGLNTGELFF
J gene: TRBJ1-2; V gene: TRBV29-1; D gene: .; clone size: .; CDR3 DNA: TGCAGCGTTCCCGGGACCTCGGGTGGCTACACCTTC; CDR3 protein: CSVPGTSGGYTF
J gene: TRBJ2-5; V gene: TRBV2; D gene: .; clone size: .; CDR3 DNA: TGTGCCAGCAGTGAATTTAGCCAAGAGACCCAGTACTTC; CDR3 protein: CASSEFSQETQYF
J gene: TRBJ1-6; V gene: TRBV4-1; D gene: .; clone size: .; CDR3 DNA: TGCGCCAGCAGCCAAAATACAGGGACGAATTCACCCCTCCACTTT; CDR3 protein: CASSQNTGTNSPLHF
J gene: TRBJ1-1; V gene: TRBV20-1; D gene: .; clone size: .; CDR3 DNA: TGCAGTGCTAGAGATCCCCCGTCCGGGGAAGCTTTCTTT; CDR3 protein: CSARDPPSGEAFF
J gene: TRBJ1-6; V gene: TRBV9; D gene: TRBD1; clone size: few; CDR3 DNA: TGTGCCAGCAGCGTTGGGACAGGGAATTCACCCCTCCACTTT; CDR3 protein: CASSVGTGNSPLHF
J gene: TRBJ2-2; V gene: TRBV5-4; D gene: .; clone size: few; CDR3 DNA: TGTGCCAGCAGCCCCTCTACCGGGGAGCTGTTTTTT; CDR3 protein: CASSPSTGELFF
J gene: TRBJ2-5; V gene: TRBV6-1; D gene: TRBD1; clone size: .; CDR3 DNA: TGTGCCAGCAGTGAAGAGACAGGGGGCTCTGAGACCCAGTACTTC; CDR3 protein: CASSEETGGSETQYF
J gene: TRBJ1-1; V gene: TRBV5-1; D gene: TRBD1; clone size: .; CDR3 DNA: TGCGCCAGCAGCGTGGGACAGGGGGCGGACACTGAAGCTTTCTTT; CDR3 protein: CASSVGQGADTEAFF
J gene: TRBJ2-3; V gene: TRBV7-7; D gene: .; clone size: .; CDR3 DNA: TGTGCCAGCAGCCTGGGGGCGGGCCGCACAGATACGCAGTATTTT; CDR3 protein: CASSLGAGRTDTQYF
J gene: TRBJ2-3; V gene: TRBV29-1; D gene: .; clone size: .; CDR3 DNA: TGCAGCGTTGGGCAGGGGAGCACAGATACGCAGTATTTT; CDR3 protein: CSVGQGSTDTQYF
J gene: TRBJ1-4; V gene: TRBV5-1; D gene: .; clone size: .; CDR3 DNA: TGCGCCAGCAGCTTGCCTCAGGGGAATGAAAAACTGTTTTTT; CDR3 protein: CASSLPQGNEKLFF
J gene: TRBJ1-5; V gene: TRBV5-6; D gene: .; clone size: .; CDR3 DNA: TGTGCCAGCAGCCTTCAGGATATTCAGCCCCAGCATTTT; CDR3 protein: CASSLQDIQPQHF
J gene: TRBJ2-7; V gene: TRBV7-9; D gene: .; clone size: .; CDR3 DNA: TGTGCCAGCAGAGGACGGTCCTACGAGCAGTACTTC; CDR3 protein: CASRGRSYEQYF
J gene: TRBJ2-7; V gene: TRBV5-6; D gene: .; clone size: .; CDR3 DNA: TGTGCCAGCAGCGTCTACGAGCAGTACTTC; CDR3 protein: CASSVYEQYF
J gene: TRBJ1-1; V gene: TRBV12-5; D gene: .; clone size: .; CDR3 DNA: TGTGCTAGTGGCCCTGGCGGGCGCACTGAAGCTTTCTTT; CDR3 protein: CASGPGGRTEAFF
J gene: TRBJ2-7; V gene: TRBV5-1; D gene: .; clone size: .; CDR3 DNA: TGCGCCAGCAGCTTACCGAGCTCCTACGAGCAGTACTTC; CDR3 protein: CASSLPSSYEQYF
J gene: TRBJ2-1; V gene: TRBV15; D gene: TRBD2; clone size: .; CDR3 DNA: TGTGCCACCAGCCTACGGACTAGCCTCTACAATGAGCAGTTCTTC; CDR3 protein: CATSLRTSLYNEQFF
J gene: TRBJ2-1; V gene: TRBV5-6; D gene: .; clone size: .; CDR3 DNA: TGTGCCAGCAGCTTCGGACGGGGTGAGCAGTTCTTC; CDR3 protein: CASSFGRGEQFF
J gene: TRBJ2-7; V gene: TRBV29-1; D gene: .; clone size: .; CDR3 DNA: TGCAGCGTTGATGGTTTATCCTACGAGCAGTACTTC; CDR3 protein: CSVDGLSYEQYF
J gene: TRBJ1-6; V gene: TRBV15; D gene: .; clone size: .; CDR3 DNA: TGTGCCACCAGCAGATCGGACAGTACTAATTCACCCCTCCACTTT; CDR3 protein: CATSRSDSTNSPLHF